This T cell receptor (beta chain) is drawn from a study of siplizumab effects on memory and regulatory T cells (dated by TCRdb to about 2019). For context, the study as a whole: The study examined how the anti-CD2 antibody siplizumab affects alloreactive T-cell subsets in allogeneic mixed lymphocyte reactions built from human PBMCs.

Broad study findings and their caveats: Roughly 80-97% of proliferating CD4+ or CD8+ clones could not be assigned a naive or memory phenotype. No functional confirmation was obtained for the suppressive function of proliferating Tregs from siplizumab cultures. Among mappable alloreactive CD4+ clones, an average Treg-derived fraction of 68.8% was observed with siplizumab, compared with approximately 30% in control reactions. Unstimulated naive T cells appeared to be more diverse than memory T cells, and naive cells seemed to make a substantial contribution to the alloresponse. Sequences below about 10^-5 frequency were poorly captured, so only a minor fraction of alloreactive clones could be mapped to unstimulated subsets. Siplizumab significantly reduced the cumulative frequency of alloreactive sequences traceable to unstimulated CD4+ memory T cells.

The library was produced with the immunoSEQ multiplex PCR assay. The deep sequencing platform assayed around 94,000 TCR templates per sample. Genomic DNA extracted from sorted T cells was the material used for TCRbeta CDR3 sequencing. The authors' pipeline ran thus. The R programming language was used for the clonal analysis of the TCRbeta CDR3 data. Alloreactive CD4+ and CD8+ clones were identified by comparing unstimulated samples to CFSE-low samples taken after the reaction. By matching sequences to the repertoires of sorted unstimulated Treg and non-Treg cells, each alloreactive CD4+ clone was assigned a regulatory or non-regulatory origin. TCRdb stores this immuneACCESS table with in-frame sequences only. Part of the clones is absent; in the studies checked, under half of the shortfall reflects unresolved V genes, and no reason is known for the rest. V and J calls and clone size are copied from that table; D and trimming were computed from the DNA. In this sample the table shows about 120,000 clones, about 94% of which occur a single time. The ten largest clones represent under 2% of the sample.

On this clone itself: Its specific antigen is unknown. Per-base quality was not reported, and no clone a single base away is much larger than it.

Sorted unstimulated T cells and proliferating T cells recovered from mixed lymphocyte reactions were subjected to TCRbeta CDR3 sequencing. Fresh whole blood from ten HLA-typed healthy donors was used as the source from which PBMCs were isolated. To map where alloreactive clones came from, CD4+ non-regulatory T cells in the unstimulated state were FACS-sorted. Taken from cysteine to phenylalanine, the CDR3 has 14 residues. Only the CDR3 DNA is retained, 42 bases long and in frame from the first base. V gives up 3 bases and J gives up 0 bases, and the segment between their germline ends measures 9 bases. CDR1 and CDR2 were assigned from the germline V gene as SGHRS and YFSETQ.

The clonotype was recovered from a human donor in good health. Sequencing input: non-Treg CD4+ T cells sorted from blood. The cell subset or site label, read with the paper, signifies: FACS-sorted unstimulated CD4+ non-regulatory T cells. The chain couples TRBV5-1 to TRBJ1-2; the D region possibly corresponds to TRBD1 (5 bases align). The CDR3 amino acid sequence is: CASSSMTANYGYTF. Read as DNA, the sequence is TGCGCCAGCAGCTCAATGACAGCTAACTATGGCTACACCTTC.